This is a list of T cell receptor beta chains from one sample in a study of shared T cell receptors in the human thymus. Measured with immunoSEQ multiplex PCR; TCRdb has only the in-frame clones, and not every one. The sample has roughly 68,000 clones, around 96% seen once. The sample taken for sequencing was thymocytes. The receptors were sampled from a human donor. CDR3s include the opening cysteine and the closing phenylalanine or tryptophan. The D gene is left open where the match is weak.

TRBV15	TRBJ1-5	NA	CATSPIPIREDTNQPQHF
TRBV28	TRBJ2-4	NA	CASSFKFRSTAMTKNIQYF
TRBV29-1	TRBJ2-7	NA	CSAPDITYEQYF
TRBV4-2	TRBJ2-3	NA	CASSQEAGAMTDTQYF
TRBV6-4	TRBJ2-2	NA	CASSDSDSRGTGELFF
TRBV27	TRBJ2-7	NA	CASRTNPAGDMPYEQYF
TRBV9	TRBJ2-1	TRBD2	CASSVAGGRPEQFF
TRBV7-2	TRBJ2-3	NA	CASSLLRLVRGTDTQYF
TRBV28	TRBJ2-7	TRBD2	CASSPIGSSGGVSDSYEQYF
TRBV27	TRBJ1-5	NA	CASKAGQNSNQPQHF
TRBV27	TRBJ2-1	TRBD2	CASSLGETSEGNNEQFF
TRBV30	TRBJ2-2	TRBD1	CAWSATQGRGTGELFF
TRBV5-1	TRBJ2-1	TRBD2	CASSLDGTSGNEQFF
TRBV5-6	TRBJ1-4	TRBD1	CASSVLDRAYEKLFF
TRBV10-2	TRBJ2-6	TRBD1	CASSESPTDRAPSGANVLTF
TRBV7-3	TRBJ1-1	NA	CASSLGDTRLGGGTEAFF
TRBV5-6	TRBJ1-1	NA	CASSWGFGGNTEAFF
TRBV11-1	TRBJ2-3	NA	CASSLSATPKTDTQYF
TRBV4-1	TRBJ2-1	TRBD2	CASSQDNGRGGNNEQFF
TRBV25-1	TRBJ1-1	NA	CASSDKRRESGTEAFF
TRBV7-2	TRBJ1-4	TRBD1	CASSLEGDSRELGKLFF
TRBV6-5	TRBJ1-4	TRBD1	CASSADRAGEKLFF
TRBV7-2	TRBJ2-7	NA	CASSLAGNPYEQYF
TRBV7-7	TRBJ2-2	TRBD1	CASRPPGQGNTGELFF
TRBV4-1	TRBJ2-1	TRBD2	CASSPKGGMWGGYNEQFF
TRBV6-5	TRBJ2-2	NA	CASSYSGTSNTGELFF
TRBV5-4	TRBJ1-2	TRBD1	CASSLAPGQVGEYTF
TRBV4-2	TRBJ2-7	NA	CASRPVQGEPSYEQYF
TRBV27	TRBJ2-3	NA	CASKRQYKTTDTQYF
TRBV5-1	TRBJ1-2	NA	CASSLKQGYGYTF
TRBV4-3	TRBJ2-3	NA	CASSQDNNRTNRGDTQYF
TRBV5-4	TRBJ2-5	TRBD1	CASSLGTAQETQYF
TRBV6-1	TRBJ1-1	NA	CASSGYECTGRHTEAFF
TRBV20-1	TRBJ2-4	NA	CSARGENIQYF
TRBV6-5	TRBJ1-4	TRBD1	CASSYHRGPDEKLFF
TRBV19	TRBJ2-7	TRBD2	CASSIDPVAGGSAYEQYF
TRBV7-3	TRBJ2-2	NA	CASSPGSLPGTGELFF
TRBV6-5	TRBJ2-7	NA	CASRTTGDSYEQYF
TRBV5-1	TRBJ1-2	NA	CASSLATGGDGYTF
TRBV4-1	TRBJ2-6	NA	CASSRFSGQPICSGANVLTF
TRBV4-3	TRBJ1-1	NA	CASSQDPGRANTEAFF
TRBV7-3	TRBJ2-1	TRBD1	CASSLSYGTGGREQFF